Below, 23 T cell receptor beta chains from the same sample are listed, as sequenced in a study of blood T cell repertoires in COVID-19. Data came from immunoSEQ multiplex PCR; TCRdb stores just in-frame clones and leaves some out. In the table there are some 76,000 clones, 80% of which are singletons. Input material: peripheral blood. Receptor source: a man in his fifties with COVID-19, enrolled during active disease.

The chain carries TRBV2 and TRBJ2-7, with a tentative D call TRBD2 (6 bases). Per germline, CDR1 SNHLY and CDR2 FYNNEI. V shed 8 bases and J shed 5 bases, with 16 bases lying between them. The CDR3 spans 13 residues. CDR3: CASAKGGGDEQYF. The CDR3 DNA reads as TGTGCCAGCGCTAAGGGTGGCGGGGACGAGCAGTACTTC. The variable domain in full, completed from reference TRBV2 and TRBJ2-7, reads EPEVTQTPSHQVTQMGQEVILRCVPISNHLYFYWYRQILGQKVEFLVSFYNNEISEKSEIFDDQFSVERPDGSNFTLKIRSTKLEDSAMYFCASAKGGGDEQYFGPGTRLTVT.

The CDR3 bases are TGTGCCAGCAGCCCCGTTTCTGCGGGAAACTCCTACGAGCAGTACTTC. Translated, it gives CASSPVSAGNSYEQYF. This sequence joins TRBV6-6 and TRBJ2-7; D might be TRBD2 (6 bases). The V and J ends lost 6 bases and 0 bases respectively, with 18 bases between them. Germline V gives CDR1 MNHNY, CDR2 SVGAGI (reference sequence). CDR3 size: 16 residues.

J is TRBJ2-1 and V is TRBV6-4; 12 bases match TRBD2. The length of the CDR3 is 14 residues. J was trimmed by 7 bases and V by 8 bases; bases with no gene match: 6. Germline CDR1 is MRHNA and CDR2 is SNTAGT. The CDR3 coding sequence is TGTGCCAGCGCCGGACTAGCGGGAAATAATGAGCAGTTCTTC. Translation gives CASAGLAGNNEQFF.

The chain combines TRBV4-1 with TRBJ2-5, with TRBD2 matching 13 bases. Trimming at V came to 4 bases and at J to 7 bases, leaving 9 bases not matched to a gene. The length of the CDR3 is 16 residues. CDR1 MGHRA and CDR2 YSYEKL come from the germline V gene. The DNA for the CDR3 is TGCGCCAGCAGCCCCCCGGGACTAGCGGGACTAGGGACCCAGTACTTC. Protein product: CASSPPGLAGLGTQYF.

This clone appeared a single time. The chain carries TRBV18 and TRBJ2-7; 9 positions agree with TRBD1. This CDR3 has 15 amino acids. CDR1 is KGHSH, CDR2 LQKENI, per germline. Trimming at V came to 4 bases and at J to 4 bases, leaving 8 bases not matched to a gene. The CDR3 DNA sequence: TGTGCCAGCTCACACCGGGACAGGGTCGGGTACGAGCAGTACTTC. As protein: CASSHRDRVGYEQYF. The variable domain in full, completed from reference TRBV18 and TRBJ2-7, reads NAGVMQNPRHLVRRRGQEARLRCSPMKGHSHVYWYRQLPEEGLKFMVYLQKENIIDESGMPKERFSAEFPKEGPSILRIQQVVRGDSAAYFCASSHRDRVGYEQYFGPGTRLTVT.

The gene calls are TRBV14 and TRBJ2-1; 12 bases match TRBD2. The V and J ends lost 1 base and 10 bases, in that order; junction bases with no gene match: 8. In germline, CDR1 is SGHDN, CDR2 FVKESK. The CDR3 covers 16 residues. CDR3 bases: TGTGCCAGCAGCCAAGGGTCTAGCGGGAGGGCCAAGGAGCAGTTCTTC. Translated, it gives CASSQGSSGRAKEQFF.

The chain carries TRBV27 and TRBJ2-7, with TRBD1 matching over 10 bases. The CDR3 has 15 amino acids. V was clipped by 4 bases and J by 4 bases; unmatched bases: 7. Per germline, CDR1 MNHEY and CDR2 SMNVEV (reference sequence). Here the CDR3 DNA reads TGTGCCAGCAGTTACTTGGGACAGGGGTTGTACGAGCAGTACTTC. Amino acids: CASSYLGQGLYEQYF.

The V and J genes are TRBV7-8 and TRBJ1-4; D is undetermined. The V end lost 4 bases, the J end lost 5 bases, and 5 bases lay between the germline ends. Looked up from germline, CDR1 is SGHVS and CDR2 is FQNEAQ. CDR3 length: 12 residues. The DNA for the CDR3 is TGTGCCAGCAGCTCCCTCAATGAAAAACTGTTTTTT. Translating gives CASSSLNEKLFF.

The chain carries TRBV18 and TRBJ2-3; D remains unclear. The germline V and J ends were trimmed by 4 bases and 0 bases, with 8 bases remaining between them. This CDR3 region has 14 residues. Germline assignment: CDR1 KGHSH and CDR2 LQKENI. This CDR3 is CASSLLDSTDTQYF. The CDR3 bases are TGTGCCAGCTCACTACTCGATAGCACAGATACGCAGTATTTT.

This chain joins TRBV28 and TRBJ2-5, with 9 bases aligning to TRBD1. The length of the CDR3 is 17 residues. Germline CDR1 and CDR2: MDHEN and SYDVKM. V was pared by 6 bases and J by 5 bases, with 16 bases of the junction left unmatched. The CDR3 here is CASRRELGTGLSETQYF. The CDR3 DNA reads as TGTGCCAGCAGGCGCGAACTAGGGACAGGGCTCAGCGAGACCCAGTACTTC. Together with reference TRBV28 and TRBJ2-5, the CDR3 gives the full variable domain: DVKVTQSSRYLVKRTGEKVFLECVQDMDHENMFWYRQDPGLGLRLIYFSYDVKMKEKGDIPEGYSVSREKKERFSLILESASTNQTSMYLCASRRELGTGLSETQYFGPGTRLLVL.

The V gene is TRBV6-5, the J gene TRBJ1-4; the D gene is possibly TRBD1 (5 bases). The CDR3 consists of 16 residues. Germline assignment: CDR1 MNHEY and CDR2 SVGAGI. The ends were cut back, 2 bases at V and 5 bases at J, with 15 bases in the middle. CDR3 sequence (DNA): TGTGCCAGCAGTTACACCCAGGGTTCAGCGAATGAAAAACTGTTTTTT. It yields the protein CASSYTQGSANEKLFF.

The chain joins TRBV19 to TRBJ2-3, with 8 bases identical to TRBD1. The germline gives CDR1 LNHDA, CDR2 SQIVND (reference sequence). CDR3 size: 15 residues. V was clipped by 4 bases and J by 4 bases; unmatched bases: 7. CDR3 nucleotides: TGTGCCAGTAGTACGCGGACAGGGCGTCCAGATACGCAGTATTTT. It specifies CASSTRTGRPDTQYF.

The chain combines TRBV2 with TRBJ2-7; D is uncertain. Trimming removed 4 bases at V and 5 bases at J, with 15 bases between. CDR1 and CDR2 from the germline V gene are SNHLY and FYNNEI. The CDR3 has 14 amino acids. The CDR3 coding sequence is TGTGCCAGCAGTGTTAGCCTTCGGGTTAACGAGCAGTACTTC. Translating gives CASSVSLRVNEQYF.

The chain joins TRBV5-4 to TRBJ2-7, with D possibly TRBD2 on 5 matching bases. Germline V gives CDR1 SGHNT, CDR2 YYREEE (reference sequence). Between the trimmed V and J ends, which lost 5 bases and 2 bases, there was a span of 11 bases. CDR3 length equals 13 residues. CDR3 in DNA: TGTGCCAGCAGGGCGAAGGAGGCCTACGAGCAGTACTTC. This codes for CASRAKEAYEQYF.

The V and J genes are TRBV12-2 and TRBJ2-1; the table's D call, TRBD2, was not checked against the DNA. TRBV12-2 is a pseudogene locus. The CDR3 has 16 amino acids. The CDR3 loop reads CASRLPAAGTRNEQFF. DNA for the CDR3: TGTGCAAGTCGCCTCCCCGCCGCCGGGACTAGAAATGAGCAGTTCTTC.

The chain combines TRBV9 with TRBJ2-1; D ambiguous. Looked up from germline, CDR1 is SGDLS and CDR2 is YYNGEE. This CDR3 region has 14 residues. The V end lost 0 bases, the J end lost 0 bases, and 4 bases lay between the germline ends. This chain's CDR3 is CASSVGLSYNEQFF. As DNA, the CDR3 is TGTGCCAGCAGCGTAGGACTCTCCTACAATGAGCAGTTCTTC.

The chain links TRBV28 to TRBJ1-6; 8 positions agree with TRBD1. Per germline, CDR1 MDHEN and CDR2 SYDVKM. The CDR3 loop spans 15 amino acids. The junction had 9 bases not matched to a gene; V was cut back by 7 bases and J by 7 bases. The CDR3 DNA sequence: TGTGCCAGCAATATTAGGACAGGGACGAATTCACCCCTCCACTTT. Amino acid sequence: CASNIRTGTNSPLHF.

The CDR3 DNA reads as TGTGCCAGCAGCTTGAGGCTGGGACTAGCGGGAGGGTCGGAGACCCAGTACTTC. It codes for CASSLRLGLAGGSETQYF. The V call is TRBV5-5, the J call TRBJ2-5; TRBD2 matches at 16 bases. Germline V gene lookup returns CDR1 SGHKS and CDR2 YYEKEE (reference sequence). This CDR3 has 18 amino acids. V shed 1 base and J 5 bases; nucleotides not matched to a gene: 8.

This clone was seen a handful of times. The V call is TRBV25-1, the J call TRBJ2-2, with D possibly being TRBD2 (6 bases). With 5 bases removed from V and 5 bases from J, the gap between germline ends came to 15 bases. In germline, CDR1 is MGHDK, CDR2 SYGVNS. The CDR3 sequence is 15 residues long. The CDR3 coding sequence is TGTGCCAGCAGTTGGGACCGCGGAGGGACCGGGGAGCTGTTTTTT. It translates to CASSWDRGGTGELFF.

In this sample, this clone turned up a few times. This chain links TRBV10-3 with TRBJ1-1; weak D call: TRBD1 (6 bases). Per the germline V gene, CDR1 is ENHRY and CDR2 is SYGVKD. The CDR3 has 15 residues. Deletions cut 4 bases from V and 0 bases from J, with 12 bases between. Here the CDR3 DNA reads TGTGCCATCAGTGCGGACAGATCCATGAACACTGAAGCTTTCTTT. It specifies CAISADRSMNTEAFF.

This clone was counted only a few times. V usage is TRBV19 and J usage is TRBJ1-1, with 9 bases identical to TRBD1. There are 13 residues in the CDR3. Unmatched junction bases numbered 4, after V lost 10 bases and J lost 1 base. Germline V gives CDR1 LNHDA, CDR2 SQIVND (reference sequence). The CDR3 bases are TGTGCCACCAACAGGGGGCGGAACACTGAAGCTTTCTTT. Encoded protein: CATNRGRNTEAFF.

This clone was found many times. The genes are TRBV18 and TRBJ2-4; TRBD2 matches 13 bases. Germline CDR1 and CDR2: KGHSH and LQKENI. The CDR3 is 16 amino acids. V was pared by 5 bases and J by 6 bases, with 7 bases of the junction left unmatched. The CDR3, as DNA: TGTGCCAGCTCAACGGGACTAGCGGGATGGGGAAACATTCAGTACTTC. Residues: CASSTGLAGWGNIQYF.

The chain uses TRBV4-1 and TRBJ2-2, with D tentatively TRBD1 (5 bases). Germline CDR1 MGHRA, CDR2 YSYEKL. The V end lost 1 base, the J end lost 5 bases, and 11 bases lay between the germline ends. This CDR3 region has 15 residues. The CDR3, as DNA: TGCGCCAGCAGCCAAGCTCCAGGGCGTACCGGGGAGCTGTTTTTT. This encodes CASSQAPGRTGELFF.